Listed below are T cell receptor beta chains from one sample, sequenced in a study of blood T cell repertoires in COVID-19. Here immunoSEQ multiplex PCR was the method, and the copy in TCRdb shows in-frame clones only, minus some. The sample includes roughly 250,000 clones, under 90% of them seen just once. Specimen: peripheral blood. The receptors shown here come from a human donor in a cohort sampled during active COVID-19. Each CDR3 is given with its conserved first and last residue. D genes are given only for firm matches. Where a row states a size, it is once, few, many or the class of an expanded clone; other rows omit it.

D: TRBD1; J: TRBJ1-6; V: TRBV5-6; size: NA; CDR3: CASTPGQYNSPLHF; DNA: TGTGCCAGCACCCCGGGACAGTATAATTCACCCCTCCACTTT
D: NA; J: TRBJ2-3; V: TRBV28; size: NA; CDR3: CASSFYPLPRSGTDTQYF; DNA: TGTGCCAGCAGTTTTTATCCCTTACCTCGTAGTGGCACAGATACGCAGTATTTT
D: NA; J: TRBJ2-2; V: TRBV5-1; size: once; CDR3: CASSLTGRVNTGELFF; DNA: TGCGCCAGCAGCTTGACTGGCAGGGTGAACACCGGGGAGCTGTTTTTT
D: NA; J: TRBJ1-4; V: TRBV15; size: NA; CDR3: CATSNDGNEKLFF; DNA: TGTGCCACCAGCAACGACGGGAATGAAAAACTGTTTTTT
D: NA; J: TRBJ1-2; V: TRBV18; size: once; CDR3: CASSPRSNRVVSYGYTF; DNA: TGTGCCAGCTCACCACGGTCCAACAGGGTTGTCAGCTATGGCTACACCTTC
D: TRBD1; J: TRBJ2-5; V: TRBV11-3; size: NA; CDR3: CASSHDREETQYF; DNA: TGTGCCAGCAGCCACGACAGGGAAGAGACCCAGTACTTC
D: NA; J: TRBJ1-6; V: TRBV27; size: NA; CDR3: CASKRSLTGLSNSPLHF; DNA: TGTGCCAGCAAACGTTCTCTCACAGGTCTATCGAATTCACCCCTCCACTTT
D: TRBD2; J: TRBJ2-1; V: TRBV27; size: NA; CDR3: CASSWGGNEQFF; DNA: TGTGCCAGCAGCTGGGGGGGGAATGAGCAGTTCTTC
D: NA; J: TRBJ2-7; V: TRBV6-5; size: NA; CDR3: CASRFRDEQYF; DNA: TGTGCCAGCAGATTCCGAGACGAGCAGTACTTC
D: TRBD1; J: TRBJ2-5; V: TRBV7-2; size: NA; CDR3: CASSLLWDSQETQYF; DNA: TGTGCCAGCAGCTTATTGTGGGACAGCCAAGAGACCCAGTACTTC
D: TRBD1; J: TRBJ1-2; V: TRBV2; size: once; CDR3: CASSVSRLGQGGGYTF; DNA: TGTGCCAGCAGTGTTTCCCGGTTGGGACAGGGCGGGGGCTACACCTTC
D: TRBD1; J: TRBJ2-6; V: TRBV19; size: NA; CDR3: CASSRSGTGGTGANVLTF; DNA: TGTGCCAGTAGTAGGAGTGGGACAGGGGGTACGGGGGCCAACGTCCTGACTTTC
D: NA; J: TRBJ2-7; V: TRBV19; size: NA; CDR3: CASSIRQGITYEQYF; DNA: TGTGCCAGTAGTATAAGGCAGGGGATCACCTACGAGCAGTACTTC
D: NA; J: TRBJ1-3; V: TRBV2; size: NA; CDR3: CASSEGQGGNTIYF; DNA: TGTGCCAGCAGTGAAGGGCAGGGAGGAAACACCATATATTTT
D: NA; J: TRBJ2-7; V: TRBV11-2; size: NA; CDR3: CASSLVGRSPHSTYEQYF; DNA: TGTGCCAGCAGCTTAGTTGGTCGGTCCCCCCATAGTACCTACGAGCAGTACTTC
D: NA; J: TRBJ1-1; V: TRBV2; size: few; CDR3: CASSWGGTEAFF; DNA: TGTGCCAGCAGCTGGGGGGGCACTGAAGCTTTCTTT
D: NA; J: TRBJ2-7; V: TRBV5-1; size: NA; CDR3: CASSFSSYEQYF; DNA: TGCGCCAGCAGCTTCAGCTCCTACGAGCAGTACTTC
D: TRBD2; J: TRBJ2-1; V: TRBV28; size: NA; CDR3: CASSMSGTSGKYRQFF; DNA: TGTGCCAGCAGTATGTCCGGGACTAGCGGAAAATATCGGCAGTTCTTC
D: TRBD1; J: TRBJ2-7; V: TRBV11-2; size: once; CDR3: CASSLVGQGTSYEQYF; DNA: TGTGCCAGCAGCTTAGTCGGACAGGGGACCTCCTACGAGCAGTACTTC
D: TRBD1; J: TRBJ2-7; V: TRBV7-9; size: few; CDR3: CASSLDRGQSYEQYF; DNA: TGTGCCAGCAGCTTAGACAGGGGTCAATCCTACGAGCAGTACTTC
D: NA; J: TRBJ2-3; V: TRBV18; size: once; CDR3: CASSPPLASRTDTQYF; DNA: TGTGCCAGCTCACCACCTTTAGCTAGCCGCACAGATACGCAGTATTTT
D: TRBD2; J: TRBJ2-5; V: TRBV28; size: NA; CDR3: CASSLWTSGGRETQYF; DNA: TGTGCCAGCAGTTTATGGACTAGCGGGGGACGGGAGACCCAGTACTTC
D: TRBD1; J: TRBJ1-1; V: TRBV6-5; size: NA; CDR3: CASSQGQVTRAFF; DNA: TGTGCCAGCAGTCAGGGACAGGTAACCCGGGCTTTCTTT
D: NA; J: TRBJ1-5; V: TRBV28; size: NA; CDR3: CASSFLQSNQPQHF; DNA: TGTGCCAGCAGTTTTCTGCAGAGCAATCAGCCCCAGCATTTT
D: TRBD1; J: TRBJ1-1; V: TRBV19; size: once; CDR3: CASNPEGTGLEAFF; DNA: TGTGCCAGTAACCCCGAGGGGACAGGCCTTGAAGCTTTCTTT
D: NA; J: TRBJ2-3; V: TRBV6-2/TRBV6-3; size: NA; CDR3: CASSYSGATTTDTQYF; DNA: TGTGCCAGCAGTTACTCGGGGGCCACCACCACAGATACGCAGTATTTT
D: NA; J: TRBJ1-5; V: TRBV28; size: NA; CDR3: CASIPDRINQPQHF; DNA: TGTGCCAGTATCCCAGACAGGATCAATCAGCCCCAGCATTTT
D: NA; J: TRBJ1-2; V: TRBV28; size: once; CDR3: CASSPQGVSGYTF; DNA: TGTGCCAGCAGTCCCCAGGGTGTCAGTGGCTACACCTTC
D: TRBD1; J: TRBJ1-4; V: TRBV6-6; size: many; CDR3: CASSFPPGTGREKLFF; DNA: TGTGCCAGCAGTTTCCCACCCGGGACAGGGCGTGAAAAACTGTTTTTT
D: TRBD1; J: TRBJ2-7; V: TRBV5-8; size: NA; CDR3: CASSFQTGSSSYEQYF; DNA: TGTGCCAGCAGCTTTCAGACAGGGAGCAGCTCCTACGAGCAGTACTTC
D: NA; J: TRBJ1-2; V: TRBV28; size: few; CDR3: CASKREPNYGYTF; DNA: TGTGCCAGCAAACGGGAACCTAACTATGGCTACACCTTC
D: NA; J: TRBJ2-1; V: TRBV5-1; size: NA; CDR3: CASNGGINEQFF; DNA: TGCGCCAGCAATGGGGGGATCAATGAGCAGTTCTTC
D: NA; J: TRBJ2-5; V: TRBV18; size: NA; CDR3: CASSNNLGALRETQYF; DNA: TGTGCCAGCTCAAACAACCTGGGGGCGCTTCGAGAGACCCAGTACTTC
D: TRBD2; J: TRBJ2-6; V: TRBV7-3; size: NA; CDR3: CASSLRTSGRSGANVLTF; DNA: TGTGCCAGCAGCTTAAGGACTAGCGGGAGGTCTGGGGCCAACGTCCTGACTTTC
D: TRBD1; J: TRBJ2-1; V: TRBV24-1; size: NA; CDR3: CATSRGQGAHEQFF; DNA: TGTGCCACCAGTCGAGGGCAGGGGGCACATGAGCAGTTCTTC
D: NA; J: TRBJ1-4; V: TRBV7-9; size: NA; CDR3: CASSLDIGNEKLFF; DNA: TGTGCCAGCAGCTTAGATATCGGTAATGAAAAACTGTTTTTT
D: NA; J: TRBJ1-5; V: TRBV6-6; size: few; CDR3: CASGGSGGKGPQHF; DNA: TGTGCCAGCGGGGGTTCGGGGGGAAAGGGGCCCCAGCATTTT
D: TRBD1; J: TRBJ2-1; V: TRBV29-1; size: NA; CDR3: CSVASWTGTYNEQFF; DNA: TGCAGCGTTGCTTCATGGACAGGGACCTACAATGAGCAGTTCTTC
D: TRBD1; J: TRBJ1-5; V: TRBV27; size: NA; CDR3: CASNSQGAGNQPQHF; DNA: TGTGCCAGCAATTCACAGGGGGCCGGCAATCAGCCCCAGCATTTT
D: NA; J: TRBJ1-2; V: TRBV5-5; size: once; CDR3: CASSEGHRAGYTF; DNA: TGTGCCAGCAGCGAGGGACATCGGGCAGGCTACACCTTC
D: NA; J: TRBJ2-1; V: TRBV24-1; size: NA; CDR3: CATSDSAGSEQFF; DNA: TGTGCCACCAGTGATTCCGCGGGGAGTGAGCAGTTCTTC
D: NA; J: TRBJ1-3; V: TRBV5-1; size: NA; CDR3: CASRETASGNTIYF; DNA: TGCGCCAGCAGAGAGACAGCCTCTGGAAACACCATATATTTT
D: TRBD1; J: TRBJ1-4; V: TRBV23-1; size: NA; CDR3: CARPLPGQGGGVREKLFF; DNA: TGCGCCCGTCCCCTTCCGGGACAGGGAGGTGGGGTGAGGGAAAAACTGTTTTTT
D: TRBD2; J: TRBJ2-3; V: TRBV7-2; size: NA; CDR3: CASSRGLAETDTQYF; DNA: TGTGCCAGCAGTCGCGGACTAGCAGAGACAGATACGCAGTATTTT
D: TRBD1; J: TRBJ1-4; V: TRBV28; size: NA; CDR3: CASRPRKDREGEKLFF; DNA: TGTGCCAGCAGGCCACGGAAGGACAGGGAGGGTGAAAAACTGTTTTTT
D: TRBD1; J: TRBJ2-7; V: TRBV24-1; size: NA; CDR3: CATSEGTGGFFQYF; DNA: TGTGCCACCAGTGAGGGGACAGGGGGCTTTTTCCAGTACTTC